Shown below are 21 T cell receptor beta chains from a single sample sequenced in a study of cytomegalovirus exposure and HLA in healthy donors. The PCR contained 60 Vbeta and 13 Jbeta primers. Sequencing used immunoSEQ multiplex PCR; TCRdb keeps in-frame clones, though not all of them. The sample carries about 36,000 clones, approximately 70% recorded once. The specimen was PBMCs. The origin of the receptors is a young man in good health and CMV-seronegative.

This clone was found a few times. The chain is built from TRBV28 and TRBJ2-7; 11 nucleotides align to TRBD1. Germline CDR1 MDHEN, CDR2 SYDVKM. Unmatched junction bases numbered 15, after V lost 6 bases and J lost 11 bases. The CDR3 has 15 amino acids. The CDR3 spells CASSRRAGQGGGKYF. DNA for the CDR3: TGTGCCAGCAGCCGAAGGGCGGGACAGGGGGGCGGAAAGTACTTC.

This chain joins TRBV29-1 and TRBJ2-2; 8 nucleotides agree with TRBD1. The V and J ends lost 6 bases and 8 bases, in that order; junction bases with no gene match: 11. Germline loops: CDR1 SQVTM, CDR2 ANQGSEA. The CDR3 extends over 14 amino acids. CDR3 sequence reads: CSVQPTGVNGELFF. The CDR3 coding sequence is TGCAGCGTCCAACCGACAGGGGTAAATGGGGAGCTGTTTTTT.

This clone came up a few times. V is TRBV7-8 and J is TRBJ1-2; no firm D call. The CDR3 runs 12 residues. The V and J ends lost 1 base and 8 bases respectively, with 8 bases between them. Germline CDR1 and CDR2: SGHVS and FQNEAQ. The CDR3 region has the DNA TGTGCCAGCAGCTTAGTCGGTTGGGGCTACACCTTC. This encodes CASSLVGWGYTF. The full variable domain, with the rest looked up from reference TRBV7-8 and TRBJ1-2, is GAGVSQSPRYKVAKRGQDVALRCDPISGHVSLFWYQQALGQGPEFLTYFQNEAQLDKSGLPSDRFFAERPEGSVSTLKIQRTQQEDSAVYLCASSLVGWGYTFGSGTRLTVV.

This chain joins TRBV28 and TRBJ1-1; a weak D match, TRBD1 (6 bases). With 5 bases removed from V and 6 bases from J, the gap between germline ends came to 13 bases. Germline V lookup: CDR1 MDHEN, CDR2 SYDVKM. The CDR3 contains 13 residues. As DNA, the CDR3 is TGTGCCAGCAGTCTACTAGGGGGTTCTGAAGCTTTCTTT. Translation gives CASSLLGGSEAFF.

CDR3 DNA: TGTGCCAGCAGCCAATACAGGGAAACCGGGGAGCTGTTTTTT. Protein: CASSQYRETGELFF. This chain links TRBV7-9 with TRBJ2-2; maybe TRBD1 (6 bases). V lost 5 bases, J lost 5 bases, and 12 bases lay in between. Germline CDR1 is SEHNR and CDR2 is FQNEAQ (reference sequence). The CDR3 totals 14 residues.

The V and J genes are TRBV28 and TRBJ1-1; no reliable D call. The V end was cut by 5 bases, the J end by 10 bases, with 11 bases between. Germline V gene lookup returns CDR1 MDHEN and CDR2 SYDVKM. This CDR3 region has 11 residues. The DNA of the CDR3 is TGTGCCAGCAGTGCTGAGGTTGGAGCTTTCTTT. It codes for CASSAEVGAFF.

The chain couples TRBV7-8 to TRBJ2-3; D perhaps matches TRBD1 (5 bases). V was trimmed by 4 bases and J by 2 bases, leaving 13 bases between them. Germline CDR1 SGHVS, CDR2 FQNEAQ. CDR3 length: 15 residues. For the CDR3, the DNA is TGTGCCAGCAGCTCGCGACAGCAGATCACAGATACGCAGTATTTT. Its translation: CASSSRQQITDTQYF.

V and J are TRBV6-1 and TRBJ1-1; D is perhaps TRBD1 (5 bases). V dropped 11 bases and J dropped 3 bases, with 19 bases sitting between them. The CDR3 consists of 14 residues. Germline V CDR1 and CDR2: MNHNS, SASEGT. The CDR3 loop reads CAVHPGLLDTEAFF. The CDR3 DNA reads as TGTGCCGTACACCCGGGACTCCTGGACACTGAAGCTTTCTTT.

The chain joins TRBV18 to TRBJ1-3; 7 positions match TRBD1. CDR1 and CDR2 (germline): KGHSH, LQKENI. This CDR3 is built from 15 residues. Trimming cost V 3 bases and J 3 bases; bases outside gene matches: 5. The CDR3 nucleotides are TGTGCCAGCTCACCCGGGACAGCTCATGGAAACACCATATATTTT. Its translation: CASSPGTAHGNTIYF.

Only one count was recorded for this clone. This sequence joins TRBV7-2 and TRBJ1-1; D is possibly TRBD1 (6 bases). Germline CDR1 reads SGHTA; CDR2 reads FQGNSA. The ends were cut back, 2 bases at V and 4 bases at J, with 8 bases in the middle. CDR3 length equals 13 residues. CDR3 protein: CASSLTGSTEAFF. For the CDR3, the DNA is TGTGCCAGCAGCTTAACAGGGTCCACTGAAGCTTTCTTT.

This clone was seen just once. This chain uses TRBV14 with TRBJ2-7, with TRBD2 as a possible D gene (6 bases). Germline CDR1 and CDR2: SGHDN and FVKESK. Trimming cost V 5 bases and J 0 bases, with 14 bases left between them. This CDR3 has 15 amino acids. DNA for the CDR3: TGTGCCAGCAGCATTCGGGACTCCCTCTCCTACGAGCAGTACTTC. Its translation: CASSIRDSLSYEQYF.

This chain's CDR3 is CASSPGQGRTEAFF. In DNA form, the CDR3 reads TGTGCCAGCAGCCCAGGACAGGGCCGAACTGAAGCTTTCTTT. The V and J genes are TRBV7-2 and TRBJ1-1, with 8 bases that match TRBD1. V shed 5 bases and J 5 bases; nucleotides not matched to a gene: 7. CDR3 size: 14 residues. Germline V gene data show CDR1 as SGHTA and CDR2 as FQGNSA.

The chain links TRBV5-1 to TRBJ1-1; TRBD1 matches 11 bases. V was clipped by 3 bases and J by 8 bases; unmatched bases: 0. Germline assignment: CDR1 SGHRS and CDR2 YFSETQ. This CDR3 has 12 residues. The CDR3 sequence is CASSWDRGEAFF. The DNA of the CDR3 is TGCGCCAGCAGCTGGGACAGGGGGGAAGCTTTCTTT.

The chain employs TRBV13 and TRBJ1-2; 8 nucleotides align to TRBD1. This CDR3 has 15 residues. Germline V gene data show CDR1 as PRHDT and CDR2 as FYEKMQ (reference sequence). After removal of 5 bases from V and 4 bases from J, the junction contained 9 bases not matched to a gene. CDR3: CASSLRQGRTYGYTF. In nucleotides, the CDR3 is TGTGCCAGCAGCCTCCGACAGGGGAGGACCTATGGCTACACCTTC.

The chain has TRBV2 and TRBJ1-4; 10 bases line up with TRBD1. Unmatched junction bases numbered 2, after V lost 1 base and J lost 6 bases. CDR1 and CDR2 from the germline V gene are SNHLY and FYNNEI. This CDR3 contains 15 residues. CDR3 protein: CASSEGTGGDEKLFF. The DNA for the CDR3 is TGTGCCAGCAGTGAAGGGACAGGGGGGGATGAAAAACTGTTTTTT.

This clone turned up a few times. The J gene is TRBJ2-3, the V gene TRBV28; 15 nucleotides agree with TRBD2. The junction had 18 bases not matched to a gene; V was cut back by 6 bases and J by 2 bases. Germline V CDR1 and CDR2: MDHEN, SYDVKM. This CDR3 has 21 amino acids. CDR3: CASRQFLEERTSGRATDTQYF. Here the CDR3 DNA reads TGTGCCAGCAGACAATTTTTAGAGGAAAGGACTAGCGGGAGGGCCACAGATACGCAGTATTTT.

Only a few counts were recorded for this clone. The chain carries TRBV15 and TRBJ2-7; 8 bases agree with TRBD2. CDR3 size: 15 residues. V shed 2 bases, J shed 6 bases, and the junction held 9 bases outside the gene matches. The germline gives CDR1 LNHNV, CDR2 YYDKDF (reference sequence). The CDR3 sequence: CATSRPQRRGAEQYF. In nucleotides, the CDR3 is TGTGCCACCAGCAGACCCCAACGGCGGGGGGCCGAGCAGTACTTC.

This chain links TRBV6-1 with TRBJ2-1; no definite D call. This CDR3 has 14 residues. Trimming shortened V by 8 bases and J by 10 bases, and 21 bases separated the two germline ends. From germline, CDR1 is MNHNS and CDR2 SASEGT. CDR3: CASVRLVKVEEQFF. The DNA for the CDR3 is TGTGCCAGCGTGAGGCTAGTAAAAGTCGAGGAGCAGTTCTTC.

Only a few counts were recorded for this clone. This chain links TRBV7-2 with TRBJ2-3; 7 nucleotides line up with TRBD1. The CDR3 totals 14 residues. CDR1 is SGHTA and CDR2 is FQGNSA in the germline V gene. V trimming: 4 bases; J trimming: 0 bases; junction bases outside the gene matches: 1. The CDR3 region is CASSSTGSTDTQYF. The CDR3 DNA reads as TGTGCCAGCAGCTCGACAGGGAGCACAGATACGCAGTATTTT.

This rearrangement joins TRBV29-1 to TRBJ1-1, with a tentative D call TRBD1 (5 bases). V lost 7 bases and J lost 1, with 16 bases in between. CDR1 SQVTM and CDR2 ANQGSEA come from the germline V gene. This CDR3 is built from 14 residues. Written as DNA, the CDR3 is TGCAGCGGAAAAATCGACAGAGGGAACACTGAAGCTTTCTTT. Protein sequence: CSGKIDRGNTEAFF.

The chain combines TRBV28 with TRBJ2-1, with D possibly matching TRBD2 (5 bases). CDR1 is MDHEN and CDR2 is SYDVKM in the germline V gene. The ends were cut back, 8 bases at V and 8 bases at J, with 16 bases in the middle. The CDR3 loop spans 13 amino acids. CDR3 nucleotides: TGTGCCAGCGGACCTAGCCCACGGGATGAGCAGTTCTTC. Encoded protein: CASGPSPRDEQFF.